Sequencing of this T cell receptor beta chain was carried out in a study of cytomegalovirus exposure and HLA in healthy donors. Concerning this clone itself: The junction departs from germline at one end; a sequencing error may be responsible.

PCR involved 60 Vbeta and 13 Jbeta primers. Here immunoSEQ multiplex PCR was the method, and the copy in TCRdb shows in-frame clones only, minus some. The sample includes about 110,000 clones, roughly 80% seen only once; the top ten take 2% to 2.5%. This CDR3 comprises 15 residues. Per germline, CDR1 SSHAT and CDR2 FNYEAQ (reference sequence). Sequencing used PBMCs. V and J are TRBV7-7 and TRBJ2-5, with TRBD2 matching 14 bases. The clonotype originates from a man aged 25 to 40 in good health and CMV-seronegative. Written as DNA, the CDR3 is TGTGCTAGCAGTCGACTAGCGGGAGGGGGGGAGACCCAGTACTTC. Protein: CASSRLAGGGETQYF.